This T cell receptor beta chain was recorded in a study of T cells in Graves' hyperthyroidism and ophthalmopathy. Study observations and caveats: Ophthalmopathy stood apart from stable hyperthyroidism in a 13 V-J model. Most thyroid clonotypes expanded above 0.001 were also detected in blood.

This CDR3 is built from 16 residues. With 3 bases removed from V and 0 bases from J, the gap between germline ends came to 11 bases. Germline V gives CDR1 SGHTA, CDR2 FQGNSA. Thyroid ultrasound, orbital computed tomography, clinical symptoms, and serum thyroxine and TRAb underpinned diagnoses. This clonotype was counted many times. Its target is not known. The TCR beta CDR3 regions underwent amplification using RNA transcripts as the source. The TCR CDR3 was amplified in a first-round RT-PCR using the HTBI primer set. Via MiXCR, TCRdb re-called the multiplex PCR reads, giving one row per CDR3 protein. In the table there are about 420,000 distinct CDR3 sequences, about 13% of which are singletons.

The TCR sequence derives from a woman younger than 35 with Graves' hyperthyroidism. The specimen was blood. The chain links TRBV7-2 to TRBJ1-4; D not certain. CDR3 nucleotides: TGTGCCAGCAGCTTGCGGGTTCCTACAACTAATGAAAAACTGTTTTTT. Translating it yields CASSLRVPTTNEKLFF.